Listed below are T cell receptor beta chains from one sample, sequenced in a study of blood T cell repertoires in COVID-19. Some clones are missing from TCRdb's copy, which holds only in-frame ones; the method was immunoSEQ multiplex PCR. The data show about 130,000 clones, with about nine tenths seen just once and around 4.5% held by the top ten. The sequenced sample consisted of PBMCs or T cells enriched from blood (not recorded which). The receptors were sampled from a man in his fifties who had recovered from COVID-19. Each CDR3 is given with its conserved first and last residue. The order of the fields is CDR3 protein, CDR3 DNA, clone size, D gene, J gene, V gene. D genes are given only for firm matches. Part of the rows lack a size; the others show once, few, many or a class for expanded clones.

CASRTGGASGAYEQYF | TGTGCCAGTAGGACAGGGGGGGCTAGCGGGGCCTACGAGCAGTACTTC | - | - | TRBJ2-7 | TRBV19
CAWSDGTGWDEQFF | TGTGCCTGGAGTGACGGGACAGGGTGGGATGAGCAGTTCTTC | - | TRBD1 | TRBJ2-1 | TRBV30
CASSLALGQSYGYTF | TGTGCCAGCAGCTTAGCGCTGGGACAGTCCTATGGCTACACCTTC | - | TRBD1 | TRBJ1-2 | TRBV7-9
CASIVAAYSGNTIYF | TGTGCCAGCATAGTCGCCGCTTACTCTGGAAACACCATATATTTT | - | - | TRBJ1-3 | TRBV6-5
CASSSMTGAGNTIYF | TGTGCCAGCAGCTCTATGACAGGGGCGGGAAACACCATATATTTT | - | TRBD1 | TRBJ1-3 | TRBV7-2
CASSLRTPTSETQYF | TGTGCCAGCAGTTTACGGACACCTACCTCGGAGACCCAGTACTTC | - | - | TRBJ2-5 | TRBV27
CASTYRVNTEAFF | TGTGCCAGCACCTACAGGGTGAATACTGAAGCTTTCTTT | - | - | TRBJ1-1 | TRBV2
CASSNPGLRPSGANVLTF | TGTGCCAGTTCTAATCCGGGACTAAGACCTTCTGGGGCCAACGTCCTGACTTTC | - | TRBD2 | TRBJ2-6 | TRBV19
CASWLGGGSNQPQHF | TGTGCCAGCTGGCTAGGGGGGGGTAGCAATCAGCCCCAGCATTTT | - | - | TRBJ1-5 | TRBV28
CASSRARGETQYF | TGTGCCAGCAGCCGCGCCAGGGGGGAGACCCAGTACTTC | - | TRBD1 | TRBJ2-5 | TRBV7-2
CASSLGSSGGSSQYF | TGTGCCAGCAGCCTCGGGTCTAGCGGGGGCTCGTCCCAGTACTTC | few | TRBD2 | TRBJ2-5 | TRBV3-1/TRBV3-2
CATSRDLGASLYGYTF | TGTGCCACCAGCAGAGATCTGGGGGCGAGCCTCTATGGCTACACCTTC | - | - | TRBJ1-2 | TRBV15
CASSGQGAYGYTF | TGTGCCAGCTCGGGACAGGGGGCGTATGGCTACACCTTC | - | TRBD1 | TRBJ1-2 | TRBV18
CATSKGRGGSPLHF | TGTGCCACCAGCAAGGGACGGGGGGGATCACCCCTCCACTTT | - | - | TRBJ1-6 | TRBV15
CAISAGDTDTQYF | TGTGCCATCAGTGCAGGGGACACAGATACGCAGTATTTT | - | - | TRBJ2-3 | TRBV10-3
CASSRRRDSSYNEQFF | TGTGCCAGCAGCCGCCGCAGGGACAGCTCCTACAATGAGCAGTTCTTC | - | TRBD1 | TRBJ2-1 | TRBV14
CASSLNFYNEQFF | TGTGCCAGCAGCCTAAATTTTTACAATGAGCAGTTCTTC | - | - | TRBJ2-1 | TRBV14
CASSFEGAFAKNIQYF | TGTGCCAGCAGTTTTGAGGGGGCTTTTGCCAAAAACATTCAGTACTTC | - | TRBD1 | TRBJ2-4 | TRBV28
CASSLASSYNEQFF | TGTGCCAGCAGCTTAGCTAGCTCCTACAATGAGCAGTTCTTC | - | - | TRBJ2-1 | TRBV7-6
CASSSLHFRENTEAFF | TGTGCCAGCAGTTCACTCCATTTCAGGGAGAACACTGAAGCTTTCTTT | - | - | TRBJ1-1 | TRBV27
CASSTGPQGVGTGELFF | TGTGCCAGCAGTACGGGCCCACAGGGAGTCGGCACCGGGGAGCTGTTTTTT | - | - | TRBJ2-2 | TRBV5-8
CASGEGSTDTQYF | TGTGCTAGTGGCGAGGGCAGCACAGATACGCAGTATTTT | - | - | TRBJ2-3 | TRBV12-5
CASSLNGRGNYGYTF | TGTGCCAGCAGCTTAAATGGTCGGGGAAACTATGGCTACACCTTC | - | - | TRBJ1-2 | TRBV7-8
CSLGTDYGYTF | TGCAGCCTCGGGACAGATTATGGCTACACCTTC | - | TRBD1 | TRBJ1-2 | TRBV29-1
CASSSNLISGSSDTQYF | TGCGCCAGCAGCTCGAACCTCATTAGCGGGAGCTCAGATACGCAGTATTTT | - | TRBD2 | TRBJ2-3 | TRBV5-1
CASSPRTGDTEAFF | TGTGCCAGCTCGCCCCGGACAGGCGACACTGAAGCTTTCTTT | - | TRBD1 | TRBJ1-1 | TRBV18
CASSLKGYTEAFF | TGTGCCAGCAGTTTAAAGGGGTACACTGAAGCTTTCTTT | - | - | TRBJ1-1 | TRBV28
CASSFWFGNSPLHF | TGTGCCAGCAGCTTCTGGTTCGGTAATTCACCCCTCCACTTT | - | - | TRBJ1-6 | TRBV5-6
CASSLGRVNTGELFF | TGTGCCAGCAGTTTGGGCAGGGTAAACACCGGGGAGCTGTTTTTT | - | - | TRBJ2-2 | TRBV28
CASSQERGVTYF | TGTGCCAGCAGCCAGGAGCGGGGGGTAACGTACTTC | - | TRBD2 | TRBJ2-4 | TRBV7-9
CASTLPSGASRNEQFF | TGCGCCAGCACCCTCCCTAGCGGGGCGTCGAGGAATGAGCAGTTCTTC | - | TRBD2 | TRBJ2-1 | TRBV5-1
CASSAQIGGTGELFF | TGTGCCAGCAGCGCCCAAATCGGGGGAACCGGGGAGCTGTTTTTT | - | - | TRBJ2-2 | TRBV9
CASSVDGNLAGGTGELFF | TGTGCCAGCAGCGTAGACGGCAATCTAGCGGGAGGGACCGGGGAGCTGTTTTTT | - | TRBD2 | TRBJ2-2 | TRBV9
CASSLQGAYTEAFF | TGTGCCAGCAGCCTACAGGGGGCGTACACTGAAGCTTTCTTT | - | TRBD1 | TRBJ1-1 | TRBV11-2
CATSDIGQGATGELFF | TGTGCCACCAGTGATATCGGACAGGGGGCCACCGGGGAGCTGTTTTTT | - | TRBD1 | TRBJ2-2 | TRBV24-1
CASRTGLAGGEETQYF | TGTGCCAGCAGAACGGGACTAGCGGGAGGGGAGGAGACCCAGTACTTC | - | TRBD2 | TRBJ2-5 | TRBV2
CAWGDSYNEQFF | TGTGCCTGGGGGGACAGCTACAATGAGCAGTTCTTC | - | TRBD1 | TRBJ2-1 | TRBV30
CASSVRQTGGIDEQYF | TGTGCCAGCAGCGTACGCCAGACAGGGGGTATCGACGAGCAGTACTTC | - | TRBD1 | TRBJ2-7 | TRBV9
CASSITGYNTEAFF | TGTGCCAGCAGCATCACAGGGTATAACACTGAAGCTTTCTTT | - | - | TRBJ1-1 | TRBV6-6
CASSLYLAGRSDTQYF | TGTGCCAGCAGTTTATATCTAGCGGGAAGGTCAGATACGCAGTATTTT | - | TRBD2 | TRBJ2-3 | TRBV27
CASSLRVLVYGYTF | TGTGCCAGCAGCTTAAGAGTATTAGTCTATGGCTACACCTTC | - | - | TRBJ1-2 | TRBV7-2
CASSIGAGAGEREAFF | TGTGCCAGTAGTATAGGGGCTGGGGCAGGGGAGAGAGAAGCTTTCTTT | - | - | TRBJ1-1 | TRBV19
CASSWGSGGLKETQYF | TGTGCCAGTAGCTGGGGTAGCGGGGGCCTTAAAGAGACCCAGTACTTC | - | TRBD2 | TRBJ2-5 | TRBV19
CAISESRSPLHF | TGTGCCATCAGTGAGTCGAGATCACCCCTCCACTTT | - | - | TRBJ1-6 | TRBV10-3
CASSQGQGKQETQYF | TGTGCCAGCTCCCAGGGACAGGGGAAGCAAGAGACCCAGTACTTC | - | TRBD1 | TRBJ2-5 | TRBV18
CARNYREIPEAFF | TGTGCCAGAAACTACAGGGAAATCCCTGAAGCTTTCTTT | - | - | TRBJ1-1 | TRBV19
CSARTSNTEAFF | TGCAGCGCCAGGACATCGAACACTGAAGCTTTCTTT | - | - | TRBJ1-1 | TRBV29-1
CASSLVGGGNQPQHF | TGTGCCAGCAGTCTTGTGGGGGGTGGCAATCAGCCCCAGCATTTT | once | - | TRBJ1-5 | TRBV2
CASSSSGQGYEQYF | TGTGCCAGCAGCTCATCGGGACAGGGCTACGAGCAGTACTTC | - | TRBD1 | TRBJ2-7 | TRBV7-9
CASSQGLAAGTDTQYF | TGTGCCAGCAGCCAAGGCCTAGCGGCCGGCACAGATACGCAGTATTTT | - | TRBD2 | TRBJ2-3 | TRBV7-3
CARSLRRKNIQYF | TGTGCCAGAAGCTTGAGGCGGAAAAACATTCAGTACTTC | medium-sized | - | TRBJ2-4 | TRBV5-3
CASSSESRGGYTF | TGCGCCAGCAGCTCCGAATCCAGGGGAGGCTACACCTTC | - | - | TRBJ1-2 | TRBV5-1
CASSPWGSELTEQYF | TGTGCCAGCAGCCCGTGGGGCAGTGAGCTGACCGAGCAGTACTTC | - | - | TRBJ2-7 | TRBV9
CASSLLPGGADYGYTF | TGTGCCAGCAGCTTACTCCCAGGGGGCGCGGACTATGGCTACACCTTC | - | TRBD1 | TRBJ1-2 | TRBV11-2
CASRPTTGYVTEAFF | TGTGCCAGCAGGCCTACAACAGGGTATGTCACTGAAGCTTTCTTT | - | - | TRBJ1-1 | TRBV16
CASGTTDRDGYTF | TGTGCCAGCGGTACCACGGACAGGGATGGCTACACCTTC | few | TRBD1 | TRBJ1-2 | TRBV28
CASSHSVDDTQYF | TGTGCCAGCAGCCATAGCGTCGACGATACGCAGTATTTT | few | - | TRBJ2-3 | TRBV7-2
CASSPPGTKNIQYF | TGTGCCAGCAGCCCGCCAGGCACCAAAAACATTCAGTACTTC | - | - | TRBJ2-4 | TRBV7-2
CASSPQGNSNQPQHF | TGTGCCAGCAGCCCCCAGGGGAATAGCAATCAGCCCCAGCATTTT | - | - | TRBJ1-5 | TRBV7-9